The present entry profiles one T cell receptor (beta chain) with its context. Its specificity is unknown. This entry comes from a study of CXCR3-negative and CXCR3-positive naive CD8 T cells. The study sorted every CD8+ T cell subset in triplicate at 300,000 to 350,000 cells each. Phenotypically, naive CD8+ T cells corresponded to CD45RO-CCR7+CD27+CD95-. The method, 5' RACE with UMI labels, was used to prepare the TRB cDNA libraries. TCRdb reprocessed the 5' RACE reads and keeps a single row for each CDR3 protein, giving no DNA. The sample table includes tens of thousands of distinct CDR3 sequences. Overall study results and limits: In both naive subsets diversity was comparably high, whereas memory CD8+ cells showed much lower diversity.

The length of the CDR3 is 15 residues. Source material: naive CXCR3- CD8+ T cells from blood. The sample's subset: CD45RO-CCR7+CD27+CD95- naive CD8+ T cells lacking CXCR3 (TNR3-). V and J are TRBV21-1 and TRBJ2-7; TCRdb's D call, TRBD2, is unchecked because there is no DNA. TRBV21-1 is designated a pseudogene. This receptor was obtained from a human donor in good health. Some clones in this sample may be carry-over from other donors' samples. CDR3 in amino acids: CASSKGGGGAYEQYF.